The source of this T cell receptor beta chain is a study of blood T cell repertoires in COVID-19. Study background: Sites across the United States, Italy and Spain contributed samples from acute and convalescent COVID-19.

J gave up 5 bases and V 3 bases, and 7 bases lay outside the gene matches. This CDR3 contains 15 residues. The germline V gene has CDR1 SGHVS and CDR2 FNYEAQ. This clone appeared once. The assay was immunoSEQ multiplex PCR, and TCRdb's table has in-frame clones only and misses some. The sample has over 150,000 clones, 88% seen once. The chain combines TRBV7-6 with TRBJ2-5, with 9 positions matching TRBD2. Sequencing used peripheral blood. The receptor comes from a man aged 50-60 years with COVID-19, enrolled during active disease. CDR3 sequence: CASSFRAGGWETQYF. CDR3 bases: TGTGCCAGCAGCTTCCGAGCGGGAGGTTGGGAGACCCAGTACTTC.